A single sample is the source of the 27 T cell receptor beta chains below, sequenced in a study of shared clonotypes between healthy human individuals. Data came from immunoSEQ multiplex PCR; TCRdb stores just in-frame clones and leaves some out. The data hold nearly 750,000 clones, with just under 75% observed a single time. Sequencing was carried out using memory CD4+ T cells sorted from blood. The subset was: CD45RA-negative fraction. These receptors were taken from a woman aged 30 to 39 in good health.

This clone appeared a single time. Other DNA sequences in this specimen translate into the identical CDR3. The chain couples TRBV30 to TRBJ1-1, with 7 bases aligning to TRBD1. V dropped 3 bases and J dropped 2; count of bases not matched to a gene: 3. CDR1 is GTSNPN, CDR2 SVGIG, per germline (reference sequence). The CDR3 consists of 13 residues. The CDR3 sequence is CAWRTGPNTEAFF. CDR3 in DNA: TGTGCCTGGAGGACAGGGCCAAACACTGAAGCTTTCTTT.

The CDR3 sequence: CASSLAGGNSYNEQFF. The CDR3, as DNA: TGTGCCAGCAGCTTGGCCGGGGGGAACTCCTACAATGAGCAGTTCTTC. The chain uses TRBV5-4 and TRBJ2-1; 7 bases agree with TRBD2. With 0 bases clipped from V and 0 bases from J, the junction kept 3 bases outside the gene matches. Germline CDR1 and CDR2: SGHNT and YYREEE (reference sequence). The CDR3 has 16 amino acids.

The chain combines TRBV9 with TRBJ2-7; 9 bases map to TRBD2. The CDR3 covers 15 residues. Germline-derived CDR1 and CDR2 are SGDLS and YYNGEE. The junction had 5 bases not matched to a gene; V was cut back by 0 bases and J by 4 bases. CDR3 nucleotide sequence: TGTGCCAGCAGCGTAGGGTCTAGCGGGGTTTACGAGCAGTACTTC. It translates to CASSVGSSGVYEQYF.

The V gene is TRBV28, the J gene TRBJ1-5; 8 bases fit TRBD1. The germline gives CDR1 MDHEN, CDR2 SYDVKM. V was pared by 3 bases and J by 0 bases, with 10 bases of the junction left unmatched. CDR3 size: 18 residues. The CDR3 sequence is CASSFDRGPFYSNQPQHF. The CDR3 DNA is TGTGCCAGCAGTTTCGACAGGGGCCCATTTTATAGCAATCAGCCCCAGCATTTT.

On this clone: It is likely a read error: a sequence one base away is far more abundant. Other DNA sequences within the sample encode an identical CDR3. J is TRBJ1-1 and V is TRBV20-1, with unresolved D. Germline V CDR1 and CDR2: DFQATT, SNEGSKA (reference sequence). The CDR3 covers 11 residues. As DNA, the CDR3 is TGCAGTGCTAGAGAGGAGAGAAGGGCTTTCTTC. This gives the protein CSAREERRAFF.

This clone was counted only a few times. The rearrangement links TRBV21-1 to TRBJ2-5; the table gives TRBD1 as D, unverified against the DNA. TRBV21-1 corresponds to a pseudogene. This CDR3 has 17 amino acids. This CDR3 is CASSKLPAWTAQETQYF. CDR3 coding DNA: TGTGCCAGCAGCAAGCTCCCTGCATGGACAGCACAAGAGACCCAGTACTTC.

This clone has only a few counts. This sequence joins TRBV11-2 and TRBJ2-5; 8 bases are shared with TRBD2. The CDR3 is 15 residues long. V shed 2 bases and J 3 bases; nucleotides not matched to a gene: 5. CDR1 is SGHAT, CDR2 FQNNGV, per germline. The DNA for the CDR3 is TGTGCCAGCAGCTTATTGGGACTAGTCGAAGAGACCCAGTACTTC. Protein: CASSLLGLVEETQYF.

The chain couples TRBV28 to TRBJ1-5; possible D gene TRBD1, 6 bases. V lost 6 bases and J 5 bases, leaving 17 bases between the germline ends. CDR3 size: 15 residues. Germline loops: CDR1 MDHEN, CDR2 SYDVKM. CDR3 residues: CASRNTGSGYQPQHF. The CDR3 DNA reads TGTGCCAGCAGAAATACAGGGTCGGGTTATCAGCCCCAGCATTTT. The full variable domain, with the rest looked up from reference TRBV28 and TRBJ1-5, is DVKVTQSSRYLVKRTGEKVFLECVQDMDHENMFWYRQDPGLGLRLIYFSYDVKMKEKGDIPEGYSVSREKKERFSLILESASTNQTSMYLCASRNTGSGYQPQHFGDGTRLSIL.

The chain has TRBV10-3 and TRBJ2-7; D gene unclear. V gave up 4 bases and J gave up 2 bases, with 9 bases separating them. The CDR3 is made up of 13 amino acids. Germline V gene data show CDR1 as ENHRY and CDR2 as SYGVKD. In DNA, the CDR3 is TGTGCCATCAGTGGGCCCCAGACCTACGAGCAGTACTTC. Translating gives CAISGPQTYEQYF.

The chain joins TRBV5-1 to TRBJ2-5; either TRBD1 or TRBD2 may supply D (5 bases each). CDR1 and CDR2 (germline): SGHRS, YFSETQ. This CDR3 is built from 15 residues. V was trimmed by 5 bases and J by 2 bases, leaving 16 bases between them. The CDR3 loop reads CASSSTGAGQETQYF. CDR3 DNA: TGCGCCAGCAGTTCTACCGGGGCTGGGCAAGAGACCCAGTACTTC.

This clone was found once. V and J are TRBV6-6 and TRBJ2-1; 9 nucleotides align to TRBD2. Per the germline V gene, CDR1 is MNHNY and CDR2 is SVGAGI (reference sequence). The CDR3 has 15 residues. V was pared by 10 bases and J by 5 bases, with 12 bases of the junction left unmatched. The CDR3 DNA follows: TGTGCCACCTCGGATAGCGGGAGAGCCAACAATGAGCAGTTCTTC. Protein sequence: CATSDSGRANNEQFF.

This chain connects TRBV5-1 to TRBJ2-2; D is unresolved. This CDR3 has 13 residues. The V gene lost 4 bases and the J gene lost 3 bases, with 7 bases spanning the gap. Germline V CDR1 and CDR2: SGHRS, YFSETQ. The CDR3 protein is CASSHPHTGELFF. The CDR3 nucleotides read TGCGCCAGCAGCCATCCCCACACCGGGGAGCTGTTTTTT.

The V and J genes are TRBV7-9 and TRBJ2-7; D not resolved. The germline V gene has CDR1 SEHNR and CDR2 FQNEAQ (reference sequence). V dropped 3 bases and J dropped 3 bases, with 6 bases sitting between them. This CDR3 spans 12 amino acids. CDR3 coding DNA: TGTGCCAGCAGCTTCGGTGTCTACGAGCAGTACTTC. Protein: CASSFGVYEQYF.

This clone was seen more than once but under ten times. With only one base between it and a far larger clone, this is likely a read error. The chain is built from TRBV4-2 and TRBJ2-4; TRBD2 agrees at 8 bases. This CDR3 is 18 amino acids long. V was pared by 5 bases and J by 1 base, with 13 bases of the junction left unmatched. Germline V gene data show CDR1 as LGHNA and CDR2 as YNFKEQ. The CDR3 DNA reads TGTGCCAGCAGCGAGGGGGGAGCGGGAGAGGGGGCCAAAAACATTCAGTACTTC. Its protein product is CASSEGGAGEGAKNIQYF.

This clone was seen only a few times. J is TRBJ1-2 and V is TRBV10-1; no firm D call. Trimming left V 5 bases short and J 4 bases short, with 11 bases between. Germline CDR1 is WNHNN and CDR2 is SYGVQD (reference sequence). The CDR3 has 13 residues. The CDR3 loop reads CASSPHVSYGYTF. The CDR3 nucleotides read TGCGCCAGCAGTCCACATGTTTCCTATGGCTACACCTTC.

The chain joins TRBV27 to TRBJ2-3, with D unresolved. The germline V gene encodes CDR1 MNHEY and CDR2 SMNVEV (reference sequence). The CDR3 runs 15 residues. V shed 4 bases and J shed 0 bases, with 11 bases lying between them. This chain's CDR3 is CASSSFPTSTDTQYF. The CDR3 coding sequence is TGTGCCAGCAGTTCATTTCCTACTAGCACAGATACGCAGTATTTT.

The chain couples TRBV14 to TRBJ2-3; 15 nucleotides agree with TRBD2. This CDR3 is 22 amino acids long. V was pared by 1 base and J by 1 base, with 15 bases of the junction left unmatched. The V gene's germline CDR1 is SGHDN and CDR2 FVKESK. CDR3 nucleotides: TGTGCCAGCAGCCAAGGAGCGGGACTAGCGGGAGGTCTCGCCCGGGGCACAGATACGCAGTATTTT. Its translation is CASSQGAGLAGGLARGTDTQYF.

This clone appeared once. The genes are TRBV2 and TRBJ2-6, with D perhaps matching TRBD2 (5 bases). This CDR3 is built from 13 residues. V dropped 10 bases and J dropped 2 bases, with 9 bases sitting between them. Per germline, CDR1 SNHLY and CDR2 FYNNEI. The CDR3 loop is CANGETGANVLTF. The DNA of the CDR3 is TGTGCCAACGGGGAAACTGGGGCCAACGTCCTGACTTTC.

This chain's CDR3 is CAWSPKGRYYGYTF. The CDR3 coding sequence is TGTGCCTGGAGCCCCAAGGGTCGCTACTATGGCTACACCTTC. The V and J genes are TRBV30 and TRBJ1-2; D is unclear. The V gene's germline CDR1 is GTSNPN and CDR2 SVGIG (reference sequence). The CDR3 loop spans 14 amino acids. V was shortened by 3 bases and J by 3 bases, with 14 bases between the two germline ends.

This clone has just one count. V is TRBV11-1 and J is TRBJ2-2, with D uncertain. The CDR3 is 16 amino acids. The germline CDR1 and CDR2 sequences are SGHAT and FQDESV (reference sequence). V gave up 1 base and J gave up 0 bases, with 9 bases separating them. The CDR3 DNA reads TGTGCCAGCAGCTTAGGTTCTAGACCGAACACCGGGGAGCTGTTTTTT. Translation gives CASSLGSRPNTGELFF. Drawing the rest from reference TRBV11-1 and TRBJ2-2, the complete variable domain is EAEVAQSPRYKITEKSQAVAFWCDPISGHATLYWYRQILGQGPELLVQFQDESVVDDSQLPKDRFSAERLKGVDSTLKIQPAELGDSAMYLCASSLGSRPNTGELFFGEGSRLTVL.

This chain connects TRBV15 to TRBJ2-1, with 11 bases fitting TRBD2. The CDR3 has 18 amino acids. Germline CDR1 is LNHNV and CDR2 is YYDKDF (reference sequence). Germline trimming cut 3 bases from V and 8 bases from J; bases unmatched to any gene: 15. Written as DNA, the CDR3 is TGTGCCACCAGCAGCGGCATGACTAGCGGGATTTATTCCCATGAGCAGTTCTTC. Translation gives CATSSGMTSGIYSHEQFF.

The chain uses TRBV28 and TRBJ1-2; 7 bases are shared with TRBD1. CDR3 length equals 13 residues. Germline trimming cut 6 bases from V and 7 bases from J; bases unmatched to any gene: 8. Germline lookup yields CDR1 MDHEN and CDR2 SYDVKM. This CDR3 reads CASSNRGRGGYTF. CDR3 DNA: TGTGCCAGCAGCAACAGGGGCCGGGGTGGCTACACCTTC.

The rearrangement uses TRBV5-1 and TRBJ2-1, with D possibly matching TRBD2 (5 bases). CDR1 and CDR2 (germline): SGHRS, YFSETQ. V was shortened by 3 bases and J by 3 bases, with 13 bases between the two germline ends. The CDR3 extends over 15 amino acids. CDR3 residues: CASSYGNTGYNEQFF. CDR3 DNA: TGCGCCAGCAGCTACGGGAATACGGGCTACAATGAGCAGTTCTTC.

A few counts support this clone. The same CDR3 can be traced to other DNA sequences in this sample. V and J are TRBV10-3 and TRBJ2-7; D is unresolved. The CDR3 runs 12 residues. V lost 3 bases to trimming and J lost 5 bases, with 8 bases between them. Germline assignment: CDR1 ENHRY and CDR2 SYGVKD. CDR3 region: CAISDSPHEQYF. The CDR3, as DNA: TGTGCCATCAGTGACTCCCCCCACGAGCAGTACTTC.

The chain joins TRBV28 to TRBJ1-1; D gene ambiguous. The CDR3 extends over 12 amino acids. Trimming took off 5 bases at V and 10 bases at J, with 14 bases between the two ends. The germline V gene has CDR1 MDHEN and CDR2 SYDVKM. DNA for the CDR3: TGTGCCAGCAGTCGACCTCCCGAGGGAGCTTTCTTT. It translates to CASSRPPEGAFF.

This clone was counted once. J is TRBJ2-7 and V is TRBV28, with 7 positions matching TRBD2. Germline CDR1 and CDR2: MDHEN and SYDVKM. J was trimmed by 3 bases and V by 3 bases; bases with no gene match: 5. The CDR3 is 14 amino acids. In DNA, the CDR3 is TGTGCCAGCAGTTTCGGGTTAGCGGGCTACGAGCAGTACTTC. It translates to CASSFGLAGYEQYF.

The CDR3 nucleotides are TGTGCCAGCAGCCCAAAACAGGGGAATGAGCAGTTCTTC. It is translated as CASSPKQGNEQFF. The chain recombines TRBV6-4 with TRBJ2-1; 7 nucleotides agree with TRBD1. The trim removed 6 bases at V and 7 bases at J, leaving 6 bases unmatched. CDR1 MRHNA and CDR2 SNTAGT come from the germline V gene. This CDR3 region has 13 residues.